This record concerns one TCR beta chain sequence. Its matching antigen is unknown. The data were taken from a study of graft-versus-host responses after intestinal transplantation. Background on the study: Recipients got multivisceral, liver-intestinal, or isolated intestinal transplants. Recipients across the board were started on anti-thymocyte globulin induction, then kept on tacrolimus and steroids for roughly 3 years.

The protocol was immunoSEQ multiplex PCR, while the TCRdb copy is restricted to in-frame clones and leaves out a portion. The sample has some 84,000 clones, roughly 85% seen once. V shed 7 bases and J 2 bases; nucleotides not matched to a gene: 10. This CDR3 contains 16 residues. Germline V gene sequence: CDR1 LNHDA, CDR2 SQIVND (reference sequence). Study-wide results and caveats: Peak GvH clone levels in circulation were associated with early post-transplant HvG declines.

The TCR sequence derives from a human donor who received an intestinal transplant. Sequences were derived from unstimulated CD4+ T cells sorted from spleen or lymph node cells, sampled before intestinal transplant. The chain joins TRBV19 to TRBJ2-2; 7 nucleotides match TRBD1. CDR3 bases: TGTGCCAGTATCCCTCCGGGACAGAAAAACACCGGGGAGCTGTTTTTT. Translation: CASIPPGQKNTGELFF.